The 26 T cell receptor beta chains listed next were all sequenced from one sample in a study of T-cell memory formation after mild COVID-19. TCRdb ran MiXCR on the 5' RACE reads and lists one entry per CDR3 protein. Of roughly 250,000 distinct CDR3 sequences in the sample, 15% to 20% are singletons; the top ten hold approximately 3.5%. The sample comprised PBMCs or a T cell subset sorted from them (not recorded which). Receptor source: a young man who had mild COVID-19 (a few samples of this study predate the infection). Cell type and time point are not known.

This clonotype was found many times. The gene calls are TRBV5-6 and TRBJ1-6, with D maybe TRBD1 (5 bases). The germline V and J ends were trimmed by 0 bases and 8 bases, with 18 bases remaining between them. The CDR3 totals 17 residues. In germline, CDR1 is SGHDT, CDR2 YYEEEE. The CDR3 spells CASSLGPGHPAYSPLHF. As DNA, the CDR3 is TGTGCCAGCAGCTTGGGGCCCGGACATCCTGCGTATTCACCCCTCCACTTT.

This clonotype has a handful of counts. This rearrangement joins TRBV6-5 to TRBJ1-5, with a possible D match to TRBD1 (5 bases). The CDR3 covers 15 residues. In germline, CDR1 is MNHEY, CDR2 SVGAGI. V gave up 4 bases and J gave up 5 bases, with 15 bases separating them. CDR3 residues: CASSFGQGIHQPQHF. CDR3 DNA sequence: TGTGCCAGCAGTTTCGGGCAGGGAATCCATCAGCCCCAGCATTTT.

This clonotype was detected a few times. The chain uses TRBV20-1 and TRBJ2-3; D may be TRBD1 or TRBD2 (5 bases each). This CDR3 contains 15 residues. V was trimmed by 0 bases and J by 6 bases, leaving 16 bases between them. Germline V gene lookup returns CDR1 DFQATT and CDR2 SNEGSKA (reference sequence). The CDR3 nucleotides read TGCAGTGCTAGAGATAGTATAGGGACGTTGGATACGCAGTATTTT. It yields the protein CSARDSIGTLDTQYF.

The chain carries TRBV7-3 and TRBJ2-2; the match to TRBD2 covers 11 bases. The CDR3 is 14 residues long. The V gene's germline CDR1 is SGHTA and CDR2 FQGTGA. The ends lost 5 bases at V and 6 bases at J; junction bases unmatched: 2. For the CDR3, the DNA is TGTGCCAGCAGCCAGGGACTAGCGGCCGGGGAGCTGTTTTTT. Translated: CASSQGLAAGELFF.

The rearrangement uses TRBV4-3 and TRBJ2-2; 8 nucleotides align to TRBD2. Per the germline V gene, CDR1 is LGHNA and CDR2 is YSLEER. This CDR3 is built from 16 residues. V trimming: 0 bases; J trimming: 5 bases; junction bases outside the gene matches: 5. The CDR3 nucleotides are TGCGCCAGCAGCCAAGATTCGGGGGGGGATACCGGGGAGCTGTTTTTT. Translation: CASSQDSGGDTGELFF.

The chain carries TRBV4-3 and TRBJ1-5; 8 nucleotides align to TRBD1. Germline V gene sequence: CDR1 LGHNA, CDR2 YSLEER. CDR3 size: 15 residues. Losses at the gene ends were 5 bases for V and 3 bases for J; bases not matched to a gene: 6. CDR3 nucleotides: TGCGCCAGCAGCTCCGACAGGGGCTTCAATCAGCCCCAGCATTTT. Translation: CASSSDRGFNQPQHF.

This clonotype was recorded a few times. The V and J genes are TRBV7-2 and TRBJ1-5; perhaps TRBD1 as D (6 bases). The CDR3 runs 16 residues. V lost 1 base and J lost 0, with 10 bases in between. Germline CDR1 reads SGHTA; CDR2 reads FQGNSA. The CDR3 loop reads CASSLGGADSNQPQHF. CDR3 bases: TGTGCCAGCAGCTTAGGGGGGGCGGATAGCAATCAGCCCCAGCATTTT.

The CDR3 DNA follows: TGTGCCACCAGTGATCCGATGCTGGGAGTGAATACGCAGTATTTT. This codes for CATSDPMLGVNTQYF. The V call is TRBV24-1, the J call TRBJ2-3; D might be TRBD2 (5 bases). With 3 bases removed from V and 7 bases from J, the gap between germline ends came to 16 bases. This CDR3 region has 15 residues. From germline, CDR1 is KGHDR and CDR2 SFDVKD.

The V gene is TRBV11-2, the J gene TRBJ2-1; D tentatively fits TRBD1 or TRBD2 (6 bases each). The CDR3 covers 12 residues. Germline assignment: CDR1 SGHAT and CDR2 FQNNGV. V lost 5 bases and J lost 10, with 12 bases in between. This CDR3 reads CASSRGLVEQFF. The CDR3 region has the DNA TGTGCCAGCAGCCGGGGGCTAGTAGAGCAGTTCTTC.

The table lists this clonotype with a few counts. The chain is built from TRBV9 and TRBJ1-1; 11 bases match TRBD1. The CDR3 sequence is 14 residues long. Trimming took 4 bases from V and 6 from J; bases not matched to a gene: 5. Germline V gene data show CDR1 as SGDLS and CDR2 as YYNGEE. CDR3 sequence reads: CASSPGQGAAEAFF. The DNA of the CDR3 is TGTGCCAGCAGCCCCGGACAGGGGGCCGCTGAAGCTTTCTTT.

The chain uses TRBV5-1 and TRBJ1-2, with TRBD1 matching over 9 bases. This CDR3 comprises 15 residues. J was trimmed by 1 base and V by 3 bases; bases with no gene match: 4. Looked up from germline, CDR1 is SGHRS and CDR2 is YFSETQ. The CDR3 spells CASSWTGEINYGYTF. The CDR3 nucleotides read TGCGCCAGCAGCTGGACAGGGGAGATTAACTATGGCTACACCTTC.

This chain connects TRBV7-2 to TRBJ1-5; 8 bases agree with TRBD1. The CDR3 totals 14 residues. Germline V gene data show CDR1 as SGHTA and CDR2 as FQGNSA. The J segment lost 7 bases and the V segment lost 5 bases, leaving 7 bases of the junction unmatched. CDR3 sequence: CASSPDRALQPQHF. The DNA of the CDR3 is TGTGCCAGCAGCCCGGACAGGGCTTTGCAGCCCCAGCATTTT.

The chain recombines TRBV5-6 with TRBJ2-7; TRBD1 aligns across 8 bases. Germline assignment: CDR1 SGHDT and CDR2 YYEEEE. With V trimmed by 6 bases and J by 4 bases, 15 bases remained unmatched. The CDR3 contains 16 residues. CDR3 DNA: TGTGCCAGCACCTCAACGACAGGGGAAGTGTTGTACGAGCAGTACTTC. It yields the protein CASTSTTGEVLYEQYF.

The CDR3 loop reads CASSRERGEINEQFF. The CDR3 region has the DNA TGCGCCAGCAGCCGGGAGCGGGGGGAAATCAATGAGCAGTTCTTC. The chain couples TRBV5-1 to TRBJ2-1, with 9 bases fitting TRBD2. Trimming removed 4 bases from V and 6 bases from J; junction bases left unmatched: 8. The V gene's germline CDR1 is SGHRS and CDR2 YFSETQ. This CDR3 is built from 15 residues. The entire variable domain, with the rest obtained from reference TRBV5-1 and TRBJ2-1, is as follows: KAGVTQTPRYLIKTRGQQVTLSCSPISGHRSVSWYQQTPGQGLQFLFEYFSETQRNKGNFPGRFSGRQFSNSRSEMNVSTLELGDSALYLCASSRERGEINEQFFGPGTRLTVL.

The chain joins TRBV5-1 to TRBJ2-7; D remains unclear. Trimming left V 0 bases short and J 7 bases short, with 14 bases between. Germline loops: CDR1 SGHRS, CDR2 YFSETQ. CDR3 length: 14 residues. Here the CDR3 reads CASSLETGLGEQYF. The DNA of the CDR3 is TGCGCCAGCAGCTTGGAGACTGGGCTGGGTGAGCAGTACTTC. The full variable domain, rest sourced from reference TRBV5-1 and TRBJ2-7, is KAGVTQTPRYLIKTRGQQVTLSCSPISGHRSVSWYQQTPGQGLQFLFEYFSETQRNKGNFPGRFSGRQFSNSRSEMNVSTLELGDSALYLCASSLETGLGEQYFGPGTRLTVT.

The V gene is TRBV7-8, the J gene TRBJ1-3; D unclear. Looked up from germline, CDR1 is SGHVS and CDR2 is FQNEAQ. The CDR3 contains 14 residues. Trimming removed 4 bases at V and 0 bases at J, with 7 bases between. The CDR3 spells CASSSGNSGNTIYF. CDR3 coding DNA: TGTGCCAGCAGCTCGGGGAACTCTGGAAACACCATATATTTT.

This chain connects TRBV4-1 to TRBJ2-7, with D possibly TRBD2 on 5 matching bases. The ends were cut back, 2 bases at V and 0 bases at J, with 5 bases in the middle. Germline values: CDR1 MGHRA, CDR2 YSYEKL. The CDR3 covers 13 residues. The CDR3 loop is CASSQRDSYEQYF. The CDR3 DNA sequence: TGCGCCAGCAGCCAACGGGACTCCTACGAGCAGTACTTC.

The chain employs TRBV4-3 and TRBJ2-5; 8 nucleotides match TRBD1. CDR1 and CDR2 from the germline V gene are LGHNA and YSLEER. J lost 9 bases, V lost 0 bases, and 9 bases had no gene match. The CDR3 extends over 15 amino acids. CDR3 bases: TGCGCCAGCAGCCAAGATGGGACAGGTTGGGGGTCCCAGTACTTC. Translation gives CASSQDGTGWGSQYF.

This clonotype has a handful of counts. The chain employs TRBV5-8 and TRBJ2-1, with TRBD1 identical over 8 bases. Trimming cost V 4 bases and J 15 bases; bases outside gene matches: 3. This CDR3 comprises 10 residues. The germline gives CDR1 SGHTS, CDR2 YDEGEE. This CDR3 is CASSMTGAFF. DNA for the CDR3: TGTGCCAGCAGCATGACAGGGGCGTTCTTC.

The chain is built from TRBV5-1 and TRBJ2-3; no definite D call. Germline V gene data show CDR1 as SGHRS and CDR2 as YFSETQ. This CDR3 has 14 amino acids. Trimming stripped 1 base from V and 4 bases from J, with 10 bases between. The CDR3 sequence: CASSLSPGADTQYF. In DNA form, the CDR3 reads TGCGCCAGCAGCTTGTCCCCTGGAGCAGATACGCAGTATTTT.

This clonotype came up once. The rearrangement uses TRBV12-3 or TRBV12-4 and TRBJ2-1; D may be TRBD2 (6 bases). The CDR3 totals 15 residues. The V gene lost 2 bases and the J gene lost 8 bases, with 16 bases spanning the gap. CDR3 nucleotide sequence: TGTGCCAGCAGTTTACAGGGAGGCGGTCGGGATGAGCAGTTCTTC. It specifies CASSLQGGGRDEQFF.

CDR3 nucleotide sequence: TGTGCCAGCAGCGCTCGGGGGCAGGAGACCCAGTACTTC. Translated, it gives CASSARGQETQYF. The genes are TRBV7-2 and TRBJ2-5; D tentatively reads TRBD1 or TRBD2 (6 bases each). CDR3 size: 13 residues. CDR1 is SGHTA, CDR2 FQGNSA, per germline. Trimming pared 5 bases from V and 5 bases from J, leaving 12 bases between.

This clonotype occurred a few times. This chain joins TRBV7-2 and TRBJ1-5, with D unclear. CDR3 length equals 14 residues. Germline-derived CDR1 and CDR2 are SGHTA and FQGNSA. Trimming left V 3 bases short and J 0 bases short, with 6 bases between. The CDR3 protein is CASSLPHSNQPQHF. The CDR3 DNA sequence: TGTGCCAGCAGCTTGCCCCATAGCAATCAGCCCCAGCATTTT.

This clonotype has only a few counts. The CDR3 DNA reads as TGTGCCATCCAATTTGCAGGGAATGAAGATACGCAGTATTTT. Protein: CAIQFAGNEDTQYF. V gene TRBV10-3 combines with J gene TRBJ2-3; weak D call: TRBD1 (5 bases). This CDR3 spans 14 amino acids. Trimming stripped 8 bases from V and 5 bases from J, with 17 bases between. CDR1 and CDR2 from the germline V gene are ENHRY and SYGVKD.

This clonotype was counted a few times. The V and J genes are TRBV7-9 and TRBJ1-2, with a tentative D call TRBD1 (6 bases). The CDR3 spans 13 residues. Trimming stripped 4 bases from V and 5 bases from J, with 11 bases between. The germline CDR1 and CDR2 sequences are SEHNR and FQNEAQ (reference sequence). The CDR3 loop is CASSSSGDYGYTF. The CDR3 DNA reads TGTGCCAGCAGCTCATCAGGGGATTATGGCTACACCTTC.

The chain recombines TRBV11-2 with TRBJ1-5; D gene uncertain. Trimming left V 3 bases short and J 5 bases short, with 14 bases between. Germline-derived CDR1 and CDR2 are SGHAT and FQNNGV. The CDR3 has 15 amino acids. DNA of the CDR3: TGTGCCAGCAGCTTTAAAGGTCTGAAGGATCAGCCCCAGCATTTT. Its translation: CASSFKGLKDQPQHF.